The sequence of this T cell receptor beta chain was determined in a study of CD8+CD57+ T cells in acquired aplastic anemia. Genomic DNA was employed as the template in profiling TCR beta VDJ and CDR3. TCRdb passed the reads through MiXCR, listing each CDR3 protein once. The table lists 260,000 or so distinct CDR3 sequences, 70% to 85% of them singletons. Germline V CDR1 and CDR2: SGHTA, FQGNSA. This CDR3 spans 13 amino acids. V lost 1 base, J lost 8 bases, and 6 bases lay in between. By flow cytometry, patients selected for sequencing had shown an expansion of CD8+CD57+ cells. In all patients, the disease was severe acquired aplastic anemia.

The chain employs TRBV7-2 and TRBJ1-6, with unresolved D. Sequencing used sorted CD4+, CD8+, or CD8+CD57+ T cells (not recorded which) from PBMCs. This receptor was obtained from a human donor with aplastic anemia. The DNA for the CDR3 is TGTGCCAGCAGCTTAGACGCTGATTCACCCCTCCACTTT. Encoded protein: CASSLDADSPLHF.